The rows below give T cell receptor beta chains drawn from one sample of a study of cytomegalovirus exposure and HLA in healthy donors. Clones were read by immunoSEQ multiplex PCR, and TCRdb kept only the in-frame ones, dropping some. This repertoire shows over 150,000 clones, around 83% found once; its top ten account for approximately 0.87%. The sequencing sample was made of PBMCs. The receptor source for this set is a girl aged 2-10 years in good health and CMV-seropositive. The CDR3 runs from the conserved cysteine through the conserved F or W. D genes are given only for firm matches. The size field is filled for only some rows; it gives once, few, many or a size class.

clone_size	d_call	v_call	j_call	cdr3_aa	cdr3_nt
.	TRBD1	TRBV6-1	TRBJ1-5	CASSGRTGTSNQPQHF	TGTGCCAGCAGTGGTAGGACAGGGACTAGCAATCAGCCCCAGCATTTT
.	TRBD2	TRBV5-1	TRBJ2-1	CASSGLLTSGRAGGQFF	TGCGCCAGCAGCGGCTTACTGACTAGCGGGAGGGCTGGGGGGCAGTTCTTC
.	TRBD1	TRBV28	TRBJ1-5	CASSPRLRQGSRAQHF	TGTGCCAGCAGTCCCCGCCTCCGACAGGGATCGAGGGCCCAGCATTTT
.	TRBD1	TRBV27	TRBJ1-5	CASSFRRTGGAGQPQHF	TGTGCCAGCAGTTTTCGAAGGACAGGGGGCGCGGGTCAGCCCCAGCATTTT
.	TRBD1	TRBV5-1	TRBJ2-5	CASSLTGTGKKTQYF	TGCGCCAGCAGCTTGACCGGGACAGGGAAAAAGACCCAGTACTTC
once	.	TRBV30	TRBJ2-7	CAWRTQLLGGYEQYF	TGTGCCTGGAGAACACAGCTCCTCGGGGGATACGAGCAGTACTTC
.	TRBD1	TRBV29-1	TRBJ2-7	CSVFGGTGRTYEQYF	TGCAGCGTTTTCGGCGGGACAGGAAGGACCTACGAGCAGTACTTC
.	.	TRBV10-3	TRBJ2-2	CAISGSGGRANTGELFF	TGTGCCATCAGTGGGAGTGGCGGCAGAGCGAACACCGGGGAGCTGTTTTTT
few	TRBD1	TRBV4-1	TRBJ2-7	CASSRGQSYEQYF	TGCGCCAGCAGCCGGGGACAGTCCTACGAGCAGTACTTC
few	TRBD1	TRBV28	TRBJ1-1	CASSLRDRVRTEAFF	TGTGCCAGCAGTTTACGCGACAGGGTTCGAACTGAAGCTTTCTTT
.	.	TRBV7-3	TRBJ1-1	CASSLVERIEGTEAFF	TGTGCCAGCAGCTTAGTTGAGCGGATTGAGGGCACTGAAGCTTTCTTT
.	TRBD1	TRBV29-1	TRBJ1-2	CSVGQGAPYGYTF	TGCAGCGTTGGACAGGGGGCCCCCTATGGCTACACCTTC
.	.	TRBV5-8	TRBJ1-4	CASSLADGVGAGKLFF	TGTGCCAGCAGCTTGGCCGACGGTGTAGGGGCCGGGAAACTGTTTTTT
.	.	TRBV28	TRBJ2-7	CASSPRGYEQYF	TGTGCCAGCAGTCCCAGGGGTTACGAGCAGTACTTC
.	TRBD2	TRBV30	TRBJ2-4	CAWGAGGPNQYF	TGTGCCTGGGGAGCGGGAGGGCCCAATCAGTACTTC
.	.	TRBV2	TRBJ1-2	CASSQYLRGGAAYGYTF	TGTGCCAGCAGTCAATACTTAAGAGGGGGGGCAGCCTATGGCTACACCTTC
.	.	TRBV2	TRBJ2-1	CASSLRDFPFSEQFF	TGTGCCAGCAGCCTTCGGGACTTCCCCTTTAGTGAGCAGTTCTTC
.	TRBD2	TRBV9	TRBJ2-1	CASSVETGGYSSYNEQFF	TGTGCCAGCAGCGTAGAAACGGGAGGCTACAGCTCCTACAATGAGCAGTTCTTC
.	TRBD1	TRBV6-1	TRBJ2-5	CASSSGQYQETQYF	TGTGCCAGCAGCTCGGGACAGTACCAAGAGACCCAGTACTTC
.	TRBD2	TRBV6-4	TRBJ2-7	CASSETSGSEQYF	TGTGCCAGCAGTGAAACTAGCGGGAGCGAGCAGTACTTC
.	.	TRBV15	TRBJ2-7	CATSRDRGAGYEQYF	TGTGCCACCAGCAGAGACCGCGGGGCTGGCTACGAGCAGTACTTC
.	TRBD1	TRBV4-1	TRBJ1-4	CASSQGEGGEKLFF	TGCGCCAGCAGCCAAGGGGAAGGGGGCGAAAAACTGTTTTTT
.	TRBD1	TRBV5-1	TRBJ2-5	CASSTGTGETQYF	TGCGCCAGCAGCACCGGGACAGGGGAGACCCAGTACTTC
.	.	TRBV13	TRBJ2-2	CASSLGRSGTGELFF	TGTGCCAGCAGCTTAGGCCGGTCAGGCACCGGGGAGCTGTTTTTT
once	TRBD2	TRBV6-1	TRBJ2-7	CASTRLAARGYEQYF	TGTGCCAGCACCCGACTAGCGGCGAGGGGCTACGAGCAGTACTTC
.	.	TRBV5-6	TRBJ2-7	CASSTYQWEQYF	TGTGCCAGCAGCACATACCAATGGGAGCAGTACTTC
.	TRBD1	TRBV28	TRBJ2-7	CASTHGQGAYEQYF	TGTGCCAGCACACACGGGCAGGGGGCTTACGAGCAGTACTTC
.	TRBD1	TRBV5-1	TRBJ1-2	CASSRSGTGELSYNGAHGYTF	TGCGCCAGCAGCCGTTCCGGGACAGGGGAACTGAGTTATAACGGCGCGCATGGCTACACCTTC
.	.	TRBV14	TRBJ1-1	CASSQDATMNTEAFF	TGTGCCAGCAGCCAAGACGCCACAATGAACACTGAAGCTTTCTTT
.	.	TRBV20-1	TRBJ2-7	CSAINIEQYF	TGCAGTGCTATTAATATCGAGCAGTACTTC
.	TRBD1	TRBV11-2	TRBJ2-2	CASPGTGRMVPNTGELFF	TGTGCCAGCCCCGGGACAGGGCGAATGGTGCCGAACACCGGGGAGCTGTTTTTT
once	.	TRBV7-9	TRBJ2-5	CASSFGGVADYFSPEAQYF	TGTGCCAGCAGCTTCGGAGGGGTAGCGGACTACTTTAGTCCGGAGGCCCAGTACTTC
.	TRBD2	TRBV5-6	TRBJ2-5	CASSSGTSGIQETQYF	TGTGCCAGCAGCAGCGGGACTAGCGGCATCCAAGAGACCCAGTACTTC
.	.	TRBV21-1	TRBJ2-5	CASGGRGETQYF	TGTGCCAGCGGGGGGAGAGGAGAGACCCAGTACTTC
.	TRBD2	TRBV7-3	TRBJ2-3	CASSFTGGTGSSPDTQYF	TGTGCCAGCAGCTTTACGGGGGGGACGGGGTCGTCCCCAGATACGCAGTATTTT
few	TRBD1	TRBV19	TRBJ1-5	CASTTRTGVGNQPQHF	TGTGCCAGTACGACCCGAACAGGGGTCGGCAATCAGCCCCAGCATTTT
.	.	TRBV4-1	TRBJ1-2	CASSQEEDPNYGYTF	TGCGCCAGCAGCCAAGAGGAGGATCCTAACTATGGCTACACCTTC
once	.	TRBV12-5	TRBJ2-1	CASGLSGGIGEQFF	TGTGCTAGTGGTCTTTCGGGCGGGATCGGGGAGCAGTTCTTC
.	.	TRBV10-3	TRBJ1-1	CAISEIQLNTEAFF	TGTGCCATCAGTGAGATACAGCTAAACACTGAAGCTTTCTTT
few	TRBD1	TRBV18	TRBJ1-1	CASSATGRKYTEAFF	TGTGCCAGCTCGGCGACAGGGAGAAAGTACACTGAAGCTTTCTTT
once	TRBD1	TRBV13	TRBJ2-7	CASSLGTGTYEQYF	TGTGCCAGCAGCTTAGGGACAGGGACCTACGAGCAGTACTTC
.	.	TRBV2	TRBJ2-5	CASSDYQETQYF	TGTGCCAGCAGTGACTACCAAGAGACCCAGTACTTC
.	TRBD1	TRBV19	TRBJ2-7	CASSIYPPGQGSYEQYF	TGTGCCAGTAGTATATATCCGCCGGGACAGGGCTCCTACGAGCAGTACTTC
few	.	TRBV7-6	TRBJ2-5	CASSLWRQETQYF	TGTGCCAGCAGCTTGTGGCGGCAAGAGACCCAGTACTTC
.	TRBD1	TRBV28	TRBJ1-4	CASSFYGTEHEKLFF	TGTGCCAGCAGTTTCTACGGGACAGAGCATGAAAAACTGTTTTTT
once	.	TRBV9	TRBJ2-1	CASSVASVNEQFF	TGTGCCAGCAGCGTAGCATCAGTTAATGAGCAGTTCTTC
.	.	TRBV5-6	TRBJ1-1	CASSPVLRTEGDTEAFF	TGTGCCAGCAGCCCAGTTCTTCGGACAGAGGGCGACACTGAAGCTTTCTTT
once	.	TRBV27	TRBJ1-2	CASSPPGSESGYTF	TGTGCCAGCAGTCCGCCTGGTTCGGAGAGCGGCTACACCTTC
few	.	TRBV15	TRBJ2-3	CATSARDSSTDTQYF	TGTGCCACCAGCGCACGAGATTCTAGCACAGATACGCAGTATTTT
.	TRBD1	TRBV6-5	TRBJ1-2	CASSYSGTGNGYTF	TGTGCCAGCAGTTACTCGGGGACAGGGAATGGCTACACCTTC
.	TRBD2	TRBV7-8	TRBJ2-1	CASAKGTSGRGREQFF	TGTGCCAGCGCTAAGGGGACTAGCGGGAGGGGACGTGAGCAGTTCTTC